The rows below give T cell receptor beta chains drawn from one sample of a study of blood T cell repertoires in COVID-19. Profiling relied on immunoSEQ multiplex PCR, and the TCRdb table lists in-frame clones only, not all of them. The sample contains some 200,000 clones, approximately 78% of which appear only once. Specimen: peripheral blood. The receptors derive from a woman between 70 and 85 years old with COVID-19, enrolled during active disease. CDR3s include the opening cysteine and the closing phenylalanine or tryptophan. The D gene is left open where the match is weak. Some rows mark clone size as missing; the rest say once, few, many or name a class of expanded clone.

v_gene: TRBV7-2
abundance: -
j_gene: TRBJ2-7
d_gene: TRBD1
CDR3aa: CASSSPGQGIYEQYF
CDR3nt: TGTGCCAGCAGCAGCCCGGGACAGGGCATCTACGAGCAGTACTTC

v_gene: TRBV7-2
abundance: -
j_gene: TRBJ2-6
d_gene: TRBD2
CDR3aa: CASRGTSGTGANVLTF
CDR3nt: TGTGCCAGCAGGGGTACTAGCGGGACTGGGGCCAACGTCCTGACTTTC

v_gene: TRBV19
abundance: -
j_gene: TRBJ2-6
d_gene: -
CDR3aa: CASSREGLLPSSGANVLTF
CDR3nt: TGTGCCAGTAGTAGAGAGGGCCTATTACCCAGCTCTGGGGCCAACGTCCTGACTTTC

v_gene: TRBV5-4
abundance: -
j_gene: TRBJ2-3
d_gene: -
CDR3aa: CASSPGVKRTADTQYF
CDR3nt: TGTGCCAGCAGCCCTGGGGTCAAGCGGACTGCAGATACGCAGTATTTT

v_gene: TRBV10-2
abundance: once
j_gene: TRBJ1-5
d_gene: -
CDR3aa: CASSESGVSNQPQHF
CDR3nt: TGCGCCAGCAGTGAGTCAGGAGTCAGCAATCAGCCCCAGCATTTT

v_gene: TRBV30
abundance: -
j_gene: TRBJ1-5
d_gene: -
CDR3aa: CAWRVGSGMGNQPQHF
CDR3nt: TGTGCCTGGAGGGTAGGGTCAGGGATGGGAAATCAGCCCCAGCATTTT

v_gene: TRBV3-1/TRBV3-2
abundance: once
j_gene: TRBJ2-1
d_gene: -
CDR3aa: CASSHDSYNEQFF
CDR3nt: TGTGCCAGCAGCCACGACAGCTACAATGAGCAGTTCTTC

v_gene: TRBV12-3/TRBV12-4
abundance: -
j_gene: TRBJ1-1
d_gene: -
CDR3aa: CASSRTGFTEAFF
CDR3nt: TGTGCCAGCAGCCGTACAGGGTTCACTGAAGCTTTCTTT

v_gene: TRBV29-1
abundance: -
j_gene: TRBJ2-7
d_gene: TRBD2
CDR3aa: CSVAPSGMIYEQYF
CDR3nt: TGCAGCGTTGCCCCTAGCGGGATGATTTACGAGCAGTACTTC

v_gene: TRBV9
abundance: -
j_gene: TRBJ1-3
d_gene: -
CDR3aa: CASSVQQNSGNTIYF
CDR3nt: TGTGCCAGCAGCGTTCAACAGAACTCTGGAAACACCATATATTTT

v_gene: TRBV12-5
abundance: -
j_gene: TRBJ1-2
d_gene: TRBD1
CDR3aa: CASGLAAGTGGNYGYTF
CDR3nt: TGTGCTAGTGGTTTGGCTGCCGGGACAGGGGGTAACTATGGCTACACCTTC

v_gene: TRBV28
abundance: -
j_gene: TRBJ2-7
d_gene: TRBD1
CDR3aa: CASSLGTGGKYEQYF
CDR3nt: TGTGCCAGCAGTTTAGGGACAGGGGGTAAATACGAGCAGTACTTC

v_gene: TRBV30
abundance: -
j_gene: TRBJ2-7
d_gene: -
CDR3aa: CAWSVQERGGHEQYF
CDR3nt: TGTGCCTGGAGTGTACAGGAAAGGGGTGGTCACGAGCAGTACTTC

v_gene: TRBV7-2
abundance: once
j_gene: TRBJ2-1
d_gene: -
CDR3aa: CASSMRAGSNNEQFF
CDR3nt: TGTGCCAGCAGCATGCGGGCGGGATCTAACAATGAGCAGTTCTTC

v_gene: TRBV28
abundance: -
j_gene: TRBJ1-2
d_gene: -
CDR3aa: CASTNSIGQYYGYTF
CDR3nt: TGTGCCAGCACGAACTCCATCGGACAGTACTATGGCTACACCTTC

v_gene: TRBV18
abundance: -
j_gene: TRBJ1-5
d_gene: -
CDR3aa: CASSLQGRDQPQHF
CDR3nt: TGTGCCAGCTCACTACAGGGACGAGATCAGCCCCAGCATTTT

v_gene: TRBV5-1
abundance: few
j_gene: TRBJ1-3
d_gene: TRBD1
CDR3aa: CASSLEGASGNTIYF
CDR3nt: TGCGCCAGCAGCTTGGAGGGGGCCTCTGGAAACACCATATATTTT

v_gene: TRBV19
abundance: -
j_gene: TRBJ2-7
d_gene: -
CDR3aa: CASSIDWNSYEQYF
CDR3nt: TGTGCCAGTAGTATAGATTGGAACAGCTACGAGCAGTACTTC